The T cell receptor (beta chain) under discussion was sequenced for a study of cytomegalovirus exposure and HLA in healthy donors. Regarding the study as a whole: In a later analysis, the majority of CMV-associated beta chains seemingly showed HLA restriction. Overall, roughly 160 TCR beta chains were annotated as cytomegalovirus-associated.

60 Vbeta and 13 Jbeta primers were used in PCR. Sequenced by immunoSEQ multiplex PCR; TCRdb stores in-frame clones only, minus some. The table lists roughly 120,000 clones, roughly 80% of them singletons. V shed 6 bases and J 3 bases; nucleotides not matched to a gene: 5. Germline V gene data show CDR1 as SNHLY and CDR2 as FYNNEI. CDR3 length: 14 residues. The donors were healthy bone marrow donors. A word on this clone: Its antigen is currently unknown.

The TCR originated in a man in his fifties in good health and CMV-seronegative. The chain links TRBV2 to TRBJ2-7, with 10 bases lining up with TRBD2. Sequencing was carried out using PBMCs. The CDR3 nucleotides are TGTGCCAGCAGATTAGCGGGAGGCCTCTACGAGCAGTACTTC. Translated: CASRLAGGLYEQYF. Supplemented by reference TRBV2 and TRBJ2-7, the full variable domain reads EPEVTQTPSHQVTQMGQEVILRCVPISNHLYFYWYRQILGQKVEFLVSFYNNEISEKSEIFDDQFSVERPDGSNFTLKIRSTKLEDSAMYFCASRLAGGLYEQYFGPGTRLTVT.